These 25 T cell receptor beta chains share one sample of origin, sequenced in a study of vaccination and CD4 T cells after COVID-19. Regarding treatment: roughly 11-day PBMC culture with coronavirus spike peptide pools or control peptides (ViraFEST assay). Cultured CD4+ T-cell DNA underwent Oncomine TCR Beta short-read sequencing. TCRdb itself ran the PCR reads through MiXCR, one entry per CDR3 protein. The sample lists fewer than 9,500 distinct CDR3 sequences; about 60% were seen once. Their target antigens are unknown. Sequencing was done on a sample of CD4+ T cells from blood, cultured in vitro. The receptors were sampled from a human donor who had recovered from COVID-19.

This clonotype was picked up a small number of times. This chain uses TRBV7-9 with TRBJ1-4; D is unresolved. The germline V and J ends were trimmed by 6 bases and 0 bases, with 2 bases remaining between them. The CDR3 consists of 12 residues. Germline values: CDR1 SEHNR, CDR2 FQNEAQ (reference sequence). CDR3: CASRTTNEKLFF. The CDR3 DNA follows: TGTGCCAGCAGGACAACTAATGAAAAACTGTTTTTT.

The J gene is TRBJ2-7, the V gene TRBV10-2; 12 bases fit TRBD2. CDR1 and CDR2 (germline): WSHSY, SAAADI. This CDR3 comprises 14 residues. After removal of 6 bases from V and 5 bases from J, the junction contained 5 bases not matched to a gene. The CDR3 here is CASRWGLAGDEQYF. CDR3 coding DNA: TGCGCCAGCAGATGGGGACTAGCGGGCGACGAGCAGTACTTC.

V and J are TRBV5-4 and TRBJ2-1; 8 positions agree with TRBD1. Germline CDR1 is SGHNT and CDR2 is YYREEE (reference sequence). The CDR3 consists of 12 residues. V shed 1 base and J 16 bases; nucleotides not matched to a gene: 7. CDR3 in DNA: TGTGCCAGCAGCTTGCCCGACAGGGGTCAATTCTTC. Translation gives CASSLPDRGQFF.

The chain has TRBV9 and TRBJ2-5, with D perhaps being TRBD1 or TRBD2 (6 bases each). With 0 bases removed from V and 5 bases from J, the gap between germline ends came to 17 bases. Germline V gene data show CDR1 as SGDLS and CDR2 as YYNGEE. CDR3 size: 16 residues. The CDR3 nucleotides read TGTGCCAGCAGCGTAGGGGTAGCGCGGAGGGGGGAGACCCAGTACTTC. This encodes CASSVGVARRGETQYF.

The chain carries TRBV20-1 and TRBJ2-4; TRBD2 matches at 7 bases. CDR3 length: 15 residues. V gave up 3 bases and J gave up 0 bases; unmatched junction bases: 5. The germline V gene has CDR1 DFQATT and CDR2 SNEGSKA (reference sequence). In DNA form, the CDR3 reads TGCAGTGCTAGTGGCGGGAGACTAGCCAAAAACATTCAGTACTTC. Its protein is CSASGGRLAKNIQYF.

This clonotype was picked up a small number of times. The V and J genes are TRBV6-2 or TRBV6-3 and TRBJ1-1; D ambiguous. Germline lookup yields CDR1 MNHEY and CDR2 SVGEGT. Trimming shortened V by 2 bases and J by 1 base, and 5 bases separated the two germline ends. The CDR3 loop spans 13 amino acids. DNA for the CDR3: TGTGCCAGCAGTTACAGCAGGAACACTGAAGCTTTCTTT. It is translated as CASSYSRNTEAFF.

The V and J genes are TRBV6-2 or TRBV6-3 and TRBJ2-2, with D unclear. The germline V and J ends were trimmed by 6 bases and 4 bases, with 15 bases remaining between them. The CDR3 runs to 15 residues. The germline V gene has CDR1 MNHEY and CDR2 SVGEGT. This CDR3 reads CASSRKALSTGELFF. The DNA for the CDR3 is TGTGCCAGCAGCCGCAAGGCCCTATCCACCGGGGAGCTGTTTTTT.

The J gene is TRBJ2-5, the V gene TRBV20-1, with D uncertain. The ends were cut back, 5 bases at V and 5 bases at J, with 12 bases in the middle. This CDR3 is built from 12 residues. CDR1 is DFQATT and CDR2 is SNEGSKA in the germline V gene (reference sequence). The CDR3 loop reads CSALWAAETQYF. DNA for the CDR3: TGCAGTGCTCTTTGGGCCGCGGAGACCCAGTACTTC.

Only a few counts were recorded for this clonotype. This chain links TRBV6-2 or TRBV6-3 with TRBJ2-2; no clear D gene. Per germline, CDR1 MNHEY and CDR2 SVGEGT. V lost 0 bases to trimming and J lost 1 base, with 3 bases between them. This CDR3 comprises 14 residues. CDR3 coding DNA: TGTGCCAGCAGTTACTCGTGGAACACCGGGGAGCTGTTTTTT. Encoded protein: CASSYSWNTGELFF.

The V call is TRBV6-2 or TRBV6-3, the J call TRBJ2-7; no clear D gene. Per the germline V gene, CDR1 is MNHEY and CDR2 is SVGEGT. The CDR3 consists of 14 residues. The V gene lost 2 bases and the J gene lost 0 bases, with 8 bases spanning the gap. Here the CDR3 reads CASSYRATSYEQYF. Here the CDR3 DNA reads TGTGCCAGCAGTTACCGTGCCACCTCCTACGAGCAGTACTTC.

This sequence joins TRBV6-5 and TRBJ1-5; possible D gene TRBD1, 6 bases. This CDR3 is built from 17 residues. Germline assignment: CDR1 MNHEY and CDR2 SVGAGI. V shed 0 bases and J shed 8 bases, with 20 bases lying between them. The CDR3 nucleotides are TGTGCCAGCAGTTACTCGATACCCTCAGGACCAGGGGAGCCCCAGCATTTT. Amino acids: CASSYSIPSGPGEPQHF.

This clonotype has a handful of counts. This chain links TRBV20-1 with TRBJ2-1; 8 nucleotides match TRBD2. CDR3 length equals 15 residues. In germline, CDR1 is DFQATT, CDR2 SNEGSKA (reference sequence). The V gene end was trimmed by 6 bases and the J gene end by 4 bases; junction bases not matched to a gene: 11. CDR3 residues: CSASPREGPYNEQFF. The CDR3 DNA sequence: TGCAGTGCGAGCCCTCGGGAGGGCCCGTACAATGAGCAGTTCTTC.

This chain connects TRBV5-1 to TRBJ2-3, with TRBD2 matching 11 bases. V lost 5 bases, J lost 4 bases, and 12 bases stayed unmatched. Germline CDR1 is SGHRS and CDR2 is YFSETQ. This CDR3 spans 17 amino acids. The CDR3 spells CASRNILAGGKADTQYF. The CDR3 coding sequence is TGCGCCAGCAGGAATATATTAGCGGGAGGGAAAGCAGATACGCAGTATTTT.

This chain joins TRBV9 and TRBJ1-2; possible D gene TRBD1, 6 bases. The CDR3 has 15 residues. CDR1 is SGDLS and CDR2 is YYNGEE in the germline V gene. Trimming stripped 4 bases from V and 3 bases from J, with 16 bases between. The CDR3 nucleotides read TGTGCCAGCAGCCTACAGGGCCTTGAATACTATGGCTACACCTTC. Protein product: CASSLQGLEYYGYTF.

This chain joins TRBV20-1 and TRBJ1-1; D might be TRBD1 (5 bases). Germline loops: CDR1 DFQATT, CDR2 SNEGSKA (reference sequence). Trimming removed 5 bases at V and 2 bases at J, with 12 bases between. This CDR3 region has 13 residues. CDR3 in DNA: TGCAGTGCTGGGGGACGAGGAAACACTGAAGCTTTCTTT. Translation gives CSAGGRGNTEAFF.

The rearrangement uses TRBV12-3 or TRBV12-4 and TRBJ2-1; 12 bases match TRBD2. The CDR3 runs to 16 residues. V lost 1 base, J lost 7 bases, and 5 bases stayed unmatched. CDR3 DNA: TGTGCCAGCAGTTTAGGGTCTAGCGGGAGGGGGAATGAGCAGTTCTTC. Translated: CASSLGSSGRGNEQFF.

The V gene is TRBV6-2 or TRBV6-3, the J gene TRBJ2-3; D remains unclear. Between the trimmed V and J ends, which lost 6 bases and 10 bases, there was a span of 17 bases. CDR1 is MNHEY, CDR2 SVGEGT, per germline. The CDR3 has 13 residues. The CDR3 here is CASSAPSIVAQYF. CDR3 coding DNA: TGTGCCAGCAGCGCCCCCTCAATAGTAGCGCAGTATTTT.

This clonotype is large by share. The chain joins TRBV20-1 to TRBJ2-1, with 8 bases that match TRBD1. CDR3 length: 15 residues. Germline V lookup: CDR1 DFQATT, CDR2 SNEGSKA (reference sequence). J lost 6 bases, V lost 3 bases, and 10 bases had no gene match. The CDR3 nucleotides are TGCAGTGCTAGGATGACAGGGGATGTTGGCAATGAGCAGTTCTTC. Amino acids: CSARMTGDVGNEQFF.

The chain combines TRBV19 with TRBJ1-2; 8 nucleotides line up with TRBD1. There are 15 residues in the CDR3. Germline V gene sequence: CDR1 LNHDA, CDR2 SQIVND (reference sequence). Trimming at V came to 4 bases and at J to 4 bases, leaving 8 bases not matched to a gene. The CDR3 sequence is CASSTTGTGRYGYTF. The CDR3, as DNA: TGTGCCAGTAGTACGACCGGGACAGGCCGCTATGGCTACACCTTC.

This clonotype was observed a few times. This chain joins TRBV6-1 and TRBJ2-1; D is uncertain. Per the germline V gene, CDR1 is MNHNS and CDR2 is SASEGT. V dropped 5 bases and J dropped 9 bases, with 14 bases sitting between them. The CDR3 is 13 amino acids. For the CDR3, the DNA is TGTGCCAGCAGTCAGGACGGTTGGGGTGAGCAGTTCTTC. Its protein product is CASSQDGWGEQFF.

The V and J genes are TRBV21-1 and TRBJ1-3. TRBV21-1 is reported as a pseudogene. There are 16 residues in the CDR3. The CDR3 reads CASSSKWGMAGNTIYF. The CDR3 bases are TGTGCCAGCAGCAGTAAATGGGGAATGGCTGGAAACACCATATATTTT.

The chain is built from TRBV12-3 or TRBV12-4 and TRBJ1-2; D unresolved. The CDR3 spans 12 residues. V was shortened by 6 bases and J by 2 bases, with 7 bases between the two germline ends. The CDR3 sequence: CASSQNNYGYTF. CDR3 in DNA: TGTGCCAGCAGCCAAAACAACTATGGCTACACCTTC.

The chain joins TRBV28 to TRBJ1-1; possibly TRBD1 for D (6 bases). The CDR3 consists of 11 residues. The germline CDR1 and CDR2 sequences are MDHEN and SYDVKM. Trimming pared 6 bases from V and 10 bases from J, leaving 12 bases between. CDR3 sequence: CASSSETGAFF. In DNA form, the CDR3 reads TGTGCCAGCAGCTCCGAGACAGGAGCTTTCTTT. The full variable domain, completed using reference TRBV28 and TRBJ1-1, is DVKVTQSSRYLVKRTGEKVFLECVQDMDHENMFWYRQDPGLGLRLIYFSYDVKMKEKGDIPEGYSVSREKKERFSLILESASTNQTSMYLCASSSETGAFFGQGTRLTVV.

The J gene is TRBJ1-5, the V gene TRBV5-1; D call uncertain. With 0 bases removed from V and 4 bases from J, the gap between germline ends came to 8 bases. The CDR3 is 14 amino acids. Germline V lookup: CDR1 SGHRS, CDR2 YFSETQ. The DNA for the CDR3 is TGCGCCAGCAGCTTGGCCAGTCGGAATCAGCCCCAGCATTTT. Amino acid sequence: CASSLASRNQPQHF.

The chain links TRBV28 to TRBJ1-6; D uncertain. Trimming left V 6 bases short and J 1 base short, with 16 bases between. This CDR3 is 17 amino acids long. Germline lookup yields CDR1 MDHEN and CDR2 SYDVKM. CDR3 in amino acids: CASSPALGPSYNSPLHF. The CDR3 nucleotides read TGTGCCAGCAGCCCAGCCCTAGGGCCGTCCTATAATTCACCCCTCCACTTT.